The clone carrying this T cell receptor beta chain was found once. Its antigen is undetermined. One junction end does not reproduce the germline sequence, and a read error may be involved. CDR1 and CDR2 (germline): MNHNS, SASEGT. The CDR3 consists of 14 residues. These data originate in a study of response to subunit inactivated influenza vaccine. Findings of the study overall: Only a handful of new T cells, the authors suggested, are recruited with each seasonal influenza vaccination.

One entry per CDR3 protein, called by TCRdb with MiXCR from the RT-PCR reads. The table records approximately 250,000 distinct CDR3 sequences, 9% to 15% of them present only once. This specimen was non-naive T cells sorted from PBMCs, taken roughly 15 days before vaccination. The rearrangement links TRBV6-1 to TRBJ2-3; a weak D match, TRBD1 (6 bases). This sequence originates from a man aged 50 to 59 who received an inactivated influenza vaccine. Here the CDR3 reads CTSTQRGGTDTQYF. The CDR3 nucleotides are TGTACCAGCACCCAACGAGGGGGAACAGATACGCAGTATTTT.